The sample holds a few counts of the clone carrying this T cell receptor (beta chain). Its antigen is currently unknown. This record comes from a study of T-cell memory formation after mild COVID-19. Study context: TCR clusters were mostly confined to one donor each.

Study results and caveats: Some clones that responded were present in memory (sampled pre-infection), which suggests cross-reactive memory joined.

Constant-segment-primed 5'RACE gave TCR alpha and TCR beta cDNA libraries with sample barcodes and UMIs. TCRdb ran MiXCR on the 5' RACE reads and lists one entry per CDR3 protein. This table has about 260,000 distinct CDR3 sequences, around 8% appearing once. Germline trimming cut 1 base from V and 4 bases from J; bases unmatched to any gene: 3. The germline CDR1 and CDR2 sequences are DFQATT and SNEGSKA (reference sequence). The CDR3 spans 13 residues. Sequenced input: PBMCs or a T cell subset sorted from them (not recorded which). The receptor was derived from a young man who had mild COVID-19 (a few samples of this study predate the infection). Cell type and time point are not known. This chain connects TRBV20-1 to TRBJ2-5; TRBD1 agrees at 7 bases. The CDR3 sequence: CSARGTGIETQYF. As DNA, the CDR3 is TGCAGTGCTAGAGGGACAGGAATAGAGACCCAGTACTTC.